The sample holds many counts of the clone carrying this T cell receptor beta chain. Its antigen is unidentified. Germline V gives CDR1 SNHLY, CDR2 FYNNEI. The CDR3 length is 13 residues. Trimming took 8 bases from V and 8 from J; bases not matched to a gene: 10. This sample is part of a study of Graves' ophthalmopathy and Graves' hyperthyroidism. Study-level background: Prior to any treatment, peripheral blood was collected at the time of initial diagnosis.

Regarding the study as a whole: Using 13 signatures, a model distinguished ophthalmopathy from stable hyperthyroidism, reaching more than 85% sensitivity and about 81% specificity.

Researchers took RNA transcripts and amplified TCR beta CDR3 regions from them. Scientists carried out first-round RT-PCR using HTBI primers and then a second-round multiplex PCR. TCRdb passed the multiplex PCR reads through MiXCR, listing each CDR3 protein once. The profile shows about 380,000 distinct CDR3 sequences, 15% of them singletons. The specimen sequenced was peripheral blood. The source of this sequence is a woman between 18 and 29 years old with stable Graves' hyperthyroidism. The gene calls are TRBV2 and TRBJ1-2; 8 bases match TRBD1. The DNA of the CDR3 is TGTGCCAGCTGGTCCGGGACAGGTTTGGGCTACACCTTC. It specifies CASWSGTGLGYTF.